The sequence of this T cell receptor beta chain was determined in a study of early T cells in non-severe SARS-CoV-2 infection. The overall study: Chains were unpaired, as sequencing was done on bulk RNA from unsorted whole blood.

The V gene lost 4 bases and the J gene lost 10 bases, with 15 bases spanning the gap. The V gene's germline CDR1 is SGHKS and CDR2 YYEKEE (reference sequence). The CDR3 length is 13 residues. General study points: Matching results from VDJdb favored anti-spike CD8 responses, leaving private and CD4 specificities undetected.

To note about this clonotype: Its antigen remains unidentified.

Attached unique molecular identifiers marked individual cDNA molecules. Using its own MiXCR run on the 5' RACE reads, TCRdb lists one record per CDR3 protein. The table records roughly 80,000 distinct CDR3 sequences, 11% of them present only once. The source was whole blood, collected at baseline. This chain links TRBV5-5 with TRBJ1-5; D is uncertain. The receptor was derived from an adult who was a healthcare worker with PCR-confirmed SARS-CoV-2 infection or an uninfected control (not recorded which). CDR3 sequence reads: CASSRTGERPQHF. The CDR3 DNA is TGTGCCAGCAGCCGAACCGGGGAAAGACCCCAGCATTTT.